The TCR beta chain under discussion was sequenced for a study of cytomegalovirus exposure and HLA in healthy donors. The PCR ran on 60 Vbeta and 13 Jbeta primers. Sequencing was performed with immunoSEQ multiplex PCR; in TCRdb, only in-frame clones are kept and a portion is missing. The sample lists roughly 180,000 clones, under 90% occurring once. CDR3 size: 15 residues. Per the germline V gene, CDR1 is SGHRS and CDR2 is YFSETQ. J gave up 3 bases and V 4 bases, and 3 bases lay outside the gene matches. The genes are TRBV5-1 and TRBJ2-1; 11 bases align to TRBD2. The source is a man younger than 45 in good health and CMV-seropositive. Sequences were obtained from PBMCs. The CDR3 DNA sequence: TGCGCCAGCAGCACAGGACTAGCGGGCTACAATGAGCAGTTCTTC. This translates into CASSTGLAGYNEQFF.